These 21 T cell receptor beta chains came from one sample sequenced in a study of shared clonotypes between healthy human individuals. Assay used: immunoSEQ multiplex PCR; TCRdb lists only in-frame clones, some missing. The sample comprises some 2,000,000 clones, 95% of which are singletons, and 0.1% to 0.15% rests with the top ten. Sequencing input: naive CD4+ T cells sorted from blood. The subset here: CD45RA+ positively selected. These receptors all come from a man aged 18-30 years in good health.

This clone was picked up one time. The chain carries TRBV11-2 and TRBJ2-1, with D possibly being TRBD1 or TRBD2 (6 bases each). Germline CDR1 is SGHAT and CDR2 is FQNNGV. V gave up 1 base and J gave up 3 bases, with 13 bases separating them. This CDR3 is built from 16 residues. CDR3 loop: CASSLVGKGGYNEQFF. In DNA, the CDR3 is TGTGCCAGCAGCTTAGTGGGGAAGGGGGGCTACAATGAGCAGTTCTTC.

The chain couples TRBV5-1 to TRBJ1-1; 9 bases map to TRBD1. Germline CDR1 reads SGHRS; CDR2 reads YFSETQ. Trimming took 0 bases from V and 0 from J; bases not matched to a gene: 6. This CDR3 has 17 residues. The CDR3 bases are TGCGCCAGCAGCTTGGCTCCGGGACAGGGCATGAACACTGAAGCTTTCTTT. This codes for CASSLAPGQGMNTEAFF.

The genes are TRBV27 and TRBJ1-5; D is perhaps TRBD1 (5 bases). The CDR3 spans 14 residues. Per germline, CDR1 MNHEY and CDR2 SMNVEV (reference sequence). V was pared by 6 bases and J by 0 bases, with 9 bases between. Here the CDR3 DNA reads TGTGCCAGCAGCAGCAGGGATAGCAATCAGCCCCAGCATTTT. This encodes CASSSRDSNQPQHF.

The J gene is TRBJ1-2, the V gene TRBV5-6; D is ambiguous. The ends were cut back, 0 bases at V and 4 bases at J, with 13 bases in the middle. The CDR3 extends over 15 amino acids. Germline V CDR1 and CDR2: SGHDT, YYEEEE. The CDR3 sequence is CASSLARAVGYGYTF. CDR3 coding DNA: TGTGCCAGCAGCTTGGCTCGGGCCGTAGGCTATGGCTACACCTTC.

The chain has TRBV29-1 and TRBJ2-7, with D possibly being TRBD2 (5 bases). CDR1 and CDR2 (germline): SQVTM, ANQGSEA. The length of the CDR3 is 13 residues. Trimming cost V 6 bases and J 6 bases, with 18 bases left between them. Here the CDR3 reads CSVSTVLESEQYF. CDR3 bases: TGCAGCGTCTCGACGGTACTAGAGTCCGAGCAGTACTTC.

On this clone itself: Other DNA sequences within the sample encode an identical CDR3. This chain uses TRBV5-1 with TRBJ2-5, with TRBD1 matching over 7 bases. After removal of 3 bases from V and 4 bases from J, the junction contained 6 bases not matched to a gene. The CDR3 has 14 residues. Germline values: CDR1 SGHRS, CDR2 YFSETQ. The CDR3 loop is CASSSGQPGETQYF. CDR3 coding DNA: TGCGCCAGCAGCTCGGGACAGCCAGGAGAGACCCAGTACTTC.

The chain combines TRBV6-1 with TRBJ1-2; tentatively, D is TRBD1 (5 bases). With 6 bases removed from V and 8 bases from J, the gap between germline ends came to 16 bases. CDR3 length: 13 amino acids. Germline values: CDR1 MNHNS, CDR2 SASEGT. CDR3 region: CASRSTGAQGYTF. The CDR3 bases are TGTGCCAGCAGGTCCACAGGAGCCCAAGGCTACACCTTC.

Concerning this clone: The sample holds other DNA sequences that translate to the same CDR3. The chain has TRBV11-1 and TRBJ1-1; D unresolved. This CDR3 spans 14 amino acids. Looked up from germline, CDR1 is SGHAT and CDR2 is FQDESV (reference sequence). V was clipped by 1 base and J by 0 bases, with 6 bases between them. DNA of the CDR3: TGTGCCAGCAGCTTAGGACGTTTGAACACTGAAGCTTTCTTT. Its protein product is CASSLGRLNTEAFF.

In DNA form, the CDR3 reads TGTGCCTCCTCTTATTGGGGTAGTGGTGAGCAGTACTTC. The encoded protein is CASSYWGSGEQYF. This sequence joins TRBV30 and TRBJ2-7; D is unresolved. CDR1 and CDR2 from the germline V gene are GTSNPN and SVGIG (reference sequence). Between the trimmed V and J ends, which lost 7 bases and 7 bases, there was a span of 20 bases. This CDR3 contains 13 residues. Combining the CDR3 with reference TRBV30 and TRBJ2-7 gives the whole variable domain SQTIHQWPATLVQPVGSPLSLECTVEGTSNPNLYWYRQAAGRGLQLLFYSVGIGQISSEVPQNLSASRPQDRQFILSSKKLLLSDSGFYLCASSYWGSGEQYFGPGTRLTVT.

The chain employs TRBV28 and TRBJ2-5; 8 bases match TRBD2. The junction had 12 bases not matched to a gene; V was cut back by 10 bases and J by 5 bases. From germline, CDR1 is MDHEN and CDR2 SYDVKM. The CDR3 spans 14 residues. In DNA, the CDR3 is TGTGCCACCACCCCCGGGGGGGCTAGGGAGACCCAGTACTTC. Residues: CATTPGGARETQYF.

The CDR3 reads CASSFPVQGAYHGELFF. As DNA, the CDR3 is TGTGCCAGCAGTTTCCCGGTACAGGGGGCTTACCACGGGGAGCTGTTTTTT. The chain recombines TRBV27 with TRBJ2-2; TRBD1 matches at 9 bases. Trimming at V came to 3 bases and at J to 7 bases, leaving 12 bases not matched to a gene. Looked up from germline, CDR1 is MNHEY and CDR2 is SMNVEV (reference sequence). This CDR3 comprises 17 residues.

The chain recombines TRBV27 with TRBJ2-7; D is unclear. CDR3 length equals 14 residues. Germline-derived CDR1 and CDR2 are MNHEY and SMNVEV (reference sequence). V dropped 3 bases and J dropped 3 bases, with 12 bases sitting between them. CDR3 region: CASSLKPVFYEQYF. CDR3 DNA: TGTGCCAGCAGTTTGAAACCCGTCTTCTACGAGCAGTACTTC.

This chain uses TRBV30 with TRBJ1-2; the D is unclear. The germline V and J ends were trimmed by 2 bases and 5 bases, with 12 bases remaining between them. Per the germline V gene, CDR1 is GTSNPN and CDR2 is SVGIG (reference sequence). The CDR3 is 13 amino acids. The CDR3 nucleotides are TGTGCCTGGAGTAATTTACCGGGGTATGGCTACACCTTC. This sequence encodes CAWSNLPGYGYTF.

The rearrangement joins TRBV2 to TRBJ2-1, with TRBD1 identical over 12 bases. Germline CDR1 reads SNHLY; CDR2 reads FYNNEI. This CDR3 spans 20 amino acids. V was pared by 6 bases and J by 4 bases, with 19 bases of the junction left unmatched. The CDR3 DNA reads TGTGCCAGCAGAGAGAGGAGGGGACAGGGGGCCACTACGGGTTACAATGAGCAGTTCTTC. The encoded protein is CASRERRGQGATTGYNEQFF.

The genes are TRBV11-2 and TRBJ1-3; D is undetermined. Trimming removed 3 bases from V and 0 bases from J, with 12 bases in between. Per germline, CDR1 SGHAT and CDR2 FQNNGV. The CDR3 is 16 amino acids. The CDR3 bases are TGTGCCAGCAGCTTTCTGGACGACAACTCTGGAAACACCATATATTTT. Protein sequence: CASSFLDDNSGNTIYF. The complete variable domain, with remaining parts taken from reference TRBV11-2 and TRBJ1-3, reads EAGVAQSPRYKIIEKRQSVAFWCNPISGHATLYWYQQILGQGPKLLIQFQNNGVVDDSQLPKDRFSAERLKGVDSTLKIQPAKLEDSAVYLCASSFLDDNSGNTIYFGEGSWLTVV.

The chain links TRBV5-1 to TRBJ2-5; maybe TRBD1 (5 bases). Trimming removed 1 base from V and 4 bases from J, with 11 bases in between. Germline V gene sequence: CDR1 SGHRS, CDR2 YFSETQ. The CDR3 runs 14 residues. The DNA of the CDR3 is TGCGCCAGCAGCTTGTCTTTAGGGGCAGAGACCCAGTACTTC. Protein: CASSLSLGAETQYF.

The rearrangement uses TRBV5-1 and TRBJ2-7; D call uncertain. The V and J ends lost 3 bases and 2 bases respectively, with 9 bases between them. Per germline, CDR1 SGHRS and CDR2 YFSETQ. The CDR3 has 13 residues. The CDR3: CASSSEIPYEQYF. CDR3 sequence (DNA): TGCGCCAGCAGCTCGGAAATCCCCTACGAGCAGTACTTC.

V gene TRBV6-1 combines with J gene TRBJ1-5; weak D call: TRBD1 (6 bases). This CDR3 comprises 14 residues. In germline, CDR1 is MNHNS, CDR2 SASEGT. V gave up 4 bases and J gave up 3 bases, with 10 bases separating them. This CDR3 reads CASSAGHPNQPQHF. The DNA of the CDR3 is TGTGCCAGCAGTGCGGGACACCCCAATCAGCCCCAGCATTTT.

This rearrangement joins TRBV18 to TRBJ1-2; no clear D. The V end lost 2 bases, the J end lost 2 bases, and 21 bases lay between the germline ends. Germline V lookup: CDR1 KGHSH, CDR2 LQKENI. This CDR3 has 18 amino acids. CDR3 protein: CASSPWLTIGSGNYGYTF. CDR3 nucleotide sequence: TGTGCCAGCTCACCATGGCTGACAATCGGTTCGGGCAACTATGGCTACACCTTC.

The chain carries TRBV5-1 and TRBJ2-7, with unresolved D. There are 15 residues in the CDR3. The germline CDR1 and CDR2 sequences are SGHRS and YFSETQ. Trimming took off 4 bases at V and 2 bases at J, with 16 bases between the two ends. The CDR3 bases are TGCGCCAGCAGCACCCAGGCCGGGCCACCCTACGAGCAGTACTTC. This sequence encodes CASSTQAGPPYEQYF.

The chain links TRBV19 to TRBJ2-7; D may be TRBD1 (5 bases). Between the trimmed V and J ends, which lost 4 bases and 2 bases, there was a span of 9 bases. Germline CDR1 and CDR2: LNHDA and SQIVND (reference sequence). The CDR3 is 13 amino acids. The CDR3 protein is CASSNQGTYEQYF. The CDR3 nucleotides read TGTGCCAGTAGTAACCAGGGAACCTACGAGCAGTACTTC.